The 22 T cell receptor beta chains given below trace back to one sample, sequenced in a study of a mutant IDH1 vaccine in newly diagnosed glioma. The time point is: week 11, during vaccination. Every vaccination contained 300 ug of the mutant IDH1 20-mer peptide and was paired with topical imiquimod. The repertoire was sequenced with immunoSEQ multiplex PCR; TCRdb's copy has only in-frame clones and lacks some. The table records tens of thousands of clones, around 80% of them present only once. Antigen specificity for these receptors is unknown. The sample in question was PBMCs, obtained from a glioma patient whose treatment included an IDH1 peptide vaccine. The receptors here all came from a man younger than 40 with glioma.

The gene calls are TRBV15 and TRBJ2-7; 9 positions agree with TRBD1. Per the germline V gene, CDR1 is LNHNV and CDR2 is YYDKDF (reference sequence). This CDR3 spans 17 amino acids. The junction had 11 bases not matched to a gene; V was cut back by 0 bases and J by 5 bases. The CDR3 spells CATSRDLPGQGVNEQYF. Here the CDR3 DNA reads TGTGCCACCAGCAGAGATCTCCCGGGACAGGGTGTCAACGAGCAGTACTTC.

This clone was counted only a few times. J is TRBJ2-3 and V is TRBV5-1; TRBD2 matches 7 bases. The CDR3 length is 13 residues. Germline loops: CDR1 SGHRS, CDR2 YFSETQ. The V and J ends lost 4 bases and 2 bases, in that order; junction bases with no gene match: 1. The CDR3 DNA follows: TGCGCCAGCAGCCTAGCGGTCACAGATACGCAGTATTTT. This codes for CASSLAVTDTQYF.

CDR3 nucleotides: TGCGCCAGCAGCCCTGAGGGCGGAGGGGCTTTCTACGAGCAGTACTTC. This sequence encodes CASSPEGGGAFYEQYF. The rearrangement links TRBV5-1 to TRBJ2-7; D may be TRBD2 (6 bases). V lost 4 bases to trimming and J lost 3 bases, with 20 bases between them. Germline CDR1 SGHRS, CDR2 YFSETQ. CDR3 length equals 16 residues.

On this clone itself: It is unclear where the CDR3 begins or ends on the DNA, so no DNA is shown, and the CDR3 is as TCRdb lists it. V is TRBV27 and J is TRBJ2-1; the table's D call, TRBD1, was not checked against the DNA. Germline V gives CDR1 MNHEY, CDR2 SMNVEV (reference sequence). The length of the CDR3 is 12 amino acids, counting both ends. The chain's CDR3 is CASSWGTGNVFF.

The CDR3 loop reads CASSYSFQDYNEQFF. As DNA, the CDR3 is TGTGCCAGCAGTTACTCTTTCCAGGATTACAATGAGCAGTTCTTC. J is TRBJ2-1 and V is TRBV6-5; D unclear. The CDR3 has 15 residues. Germline V gene data show CDR1 as MNHEY and CDR2 as SVGAGI. The ends were cut back, 0 bases at V and 4 bases at J, with 10 bases in the middle.

With regard to this clone: The junction departs from the called germline gene at one end, perhaps through a read error. The chain couples TRBV27 to TRBJ2-1; D possibly corresponds to TRBD1 (6 bases). The CDR3 contains 16 residues. Per the germline V gene, CDR1 is MNHEY and CDR2 is SMNVEV (reference sequence). The CDR3 is CASSLFPLQGTYEQFF. As DNA, the CDR3 is TGTGCCAGCAGCTTATTCCCGTTACAGGGAACCTATGAGCAGTTCTTC.

V usage is TRBV11-2 and J usage is TRBJ2-3; D perhaps matches TRBD1 (5 bases). Germline assignment: CDR1 SGHAT and CDR2 FQNNGV. The CDR3 covers 16 residues. The V end was cut by 0 bases, the J end by 4 bases, with 14 bases between. Here the CDR3 DNA reads TGTGCCAGCAGCTTAGAAGGGGCAGGGCTAGCAGATACGCAGTATTTT. Translation gives CASSLEGAGLADTQYF.

This clone was picked up a small number of times. V usage is TRBV4-3 and J usage is TRBJ1-4, with 7 bases identical to TRBD1. Looked up from germline, CDR1 is LGHNA and CDR2 is YSLEER. V lost 5 bases, J lost 5 bases, and 8 bases stayed unmatched. The CDR3 contains 15 residues. The CDR3 loop reads CASSEGGGVNEKLFF. CDR3 coding DNA: TGCGCCAGCAGCGAAGGAGGGGGCGTCAATGAAAAACTGTTTTTT.

V usage is TRBV2 and J usage is TRBJ2-7, with D unclear. The CDR3 is 14 residues long. From germline, CDR1 is SNHLY and CDR2 FYNNEI. V was pared by 8 bases and J by 0 bases, with 14 bases between. The DNA for the CDR3 is TGTGCCAGCGGCGCGCTAACTTCCTCCTACGAGCAGTACTTC. This sequence encodes CASGALTSSYEQYF.

This clone was seen only a few times. The chain links TRBV5-5 to TRBJ1-1, with 7 bases aligning to TRBD1. V gave up 4 bases and J gave up 2 bases; unmatched junction bases: 2. This CDR3 contains 13 residues. Germline V CDR1 and CDR2: SGHKS, YYEKEE (reference sequence). DNA for the CDR3: TGTGCCAGCAGCGGGGACAGAAACACTGAAGCTTTCTTT. This codes for CASSGDRNTEAFF.

The chain joins TRBV7-8 to TRBJ2-7; TRBD1 is a possible D gene (6 bases). The CDR3 covers 14 residues. The V gene's germline CDR1 is SGHVS and CDR2 FQNEAQ. The V and J ends lost 4 bases and 6 bases respectively, with 16 bases between them. The CDR3 DNA follows: TGTGCCAGCAGCTCTTACAGGGAAGGAAGCGAGCAGTACTTC. Protein sequence: CASSSYREGSEQYF.

V gene TRBV6-1 combines with J gene TRBJ1-2; no clear D. Germline V gene lookup returns CDR1 MNHNS and CDR2 SASEGT. This CDR3 region has 15 residues. The V end was cut by 2 bases, the J end by 7 bases, with 17 bases between. The CDR3 is CASSEPGQRISGYTF. CDR3 DNA sequence: TGTGCCAGCAGTGAACCCGGCCAGAGGATATCTGGCTACACCTTC.

This clone came up once. This sequence joins TRBV6-1 and TRBJ2-7; D is unclear. Trimming removed 3 bases from V and 6 bases from J, with 6 bases in between. The germline V gene has CDR1 MNHNS and CDR2 SASEGT. The CDR3 is made up of 11 amino acids. CDR3 loop: CASSDTFEQYF. The CDR3, as DNA: TGTGCCAGCAGTGACACTTTCGAGCAGTACTTC.

This clone was counted between two and nine times. The chain recombines TRBV11-2 with TRBJ1-2; TRBD1 aligns across 7 bases. The CDR3 consists of 14 residues. J lost 5 bases, V lost 5 bases, and 8 bases had no gene match. The germline V gene has CDR1 SGHAT and CDR2 FQNNGV. CDR3 loop: CASSATGLTYGYTF. The DNA for the CDR3 is TGTGCCAGCAGCGCGACAGGGCTCACATATGGCTACACCTTC. The whole variable domain, filled in from reference TRBV11-2 and TRBJ1-2, reads EAGVAQSPRYKIIEKRQSVAFWCNPISGHATLYWYQQILGQGPKLLIQFQNNGVVDDSQLPKDRFSAERLKGVDSTLKIQPAKLEDSAVYLCASSATGLTYGYTFGSGTRLTVV.

CDR3 sequence: CASSPGPDSNQPQHF. The CDR3 DNA sequence: TGCGCCAGCAGCCCCGGGCCCGATAGCAATCAGCCCCAGCATTTT. The chain carries TRBV4-1 and TRBJ1-5, with D hard to call. The ends were cut back, 4 bases at V and 0 bases at J, with 10 bases in the middle. Germline values: CDR1 MGHRA, CDR2 YSYEKL. There are 15 residues in the CDR3.

The chain uses TRBV6-1 and TRBJ2-1; 7 nucleotides match TRBD2. CDR1 is MNHNS, CDR2 SASEGT, per germline. Losses at the gene ends were 1 base for V and 8 bases for J; bases not matched to a gene: 8. The length of the CDR3 is 15 residues. CDR3 in amino acids: CASSEGAGEGDEQFF. CDR3 sequence (DNA): TGTGCCAGCAGTGAAGGTGCGGGAGAGGGTGATGAGCAGTTCTTC.

V and J are TRBV7-2 and TRBJ1-1, with 8 nucleotides matching TRBD1. Looked up from germline, CDR1 is SGHTA and CDR2 is FQGNSA. Trimming took 5 bases from V and 0 from J; bases not matched to a gene: 14. The CDR3 is made up of 18 amino acids. The CDR3 DNA reads as TGTGCCAGCAGCGTTAGACCGGCCGGGACAGGCCTGAACACTGAAGCTTTCTTT. This encodes CASSVRPAGTGLNTEAFF.

The V gene is TRBV27, the J gene TRBJ2-7; possible D gene TRBD1, 6 bases. This CDR3 comprises 13 residues. V lost 8 bases to trimming and J lost 0 bases, with 11 bases between them. CDR1 and CDR2 (germline): MNHEY, SMNVEV (reference sequence). This chain's CDR3 is CASGNRVSYEQYF. The CDR3 DNA follows: TGTGCCAGCGGGAACAGGGTCTCCTACGAGCAGTACTTC.

V gene TRBV5-8 combines with J gene TRBJ1-5; D unclear. This CDR3 has 13 amino acids. In germline, CDR1 is SGHTS, CDR2 YDEGEE. V was clipped by 4 bases and J by 1 base, with 6 bases between them. The CDR3 nucleotides are TGTGCCAGCAGCCTATGGAGCAATCAGCCCCAGCATTTT. Translated: CASSLWSNQPQHF.

The chain is built from TRBV6-4 and TRBJ1-1; the D gene is possibly TRBD1 (5 bases). CDR1 MRHNA and CDR2 SNTAGT come from the germline V gene. This CDR3 is built from 15 residues. Trimming left V 5 bases short and J 3 bases short, with 16 bases between. The CDR3 region has the DNA TGTGCCAGCAGTTCTCAGGGTTTAGGGGACACTGAAGCTTTCTTT. It codes for CASSSQGLGDTEAFF.

The J gene is TRBJ2-1, the V gene TRBV2, with 8 bases lining up with TRBD1. Germline CDR1 and CDR2: SNHLY and FYNNEI. This CDR3 spans 16 amino acids. J gave up 0 bases and V 6 bases, and 7 bases lay outside the gene matches. In DNA form, the CDR3 reads TGTGCCAGCAGACAAGGACAGGGATTCTCCTACAATGAGCAGTTCTTC. It translates to CASRQGQGFSYNEQFF. Drawing the rest from reference TRBV2 and TRBJ2-1, the complete variable domain is EPEVTQTPSHQVTQMGQEVILRCVPISNHLYFYWYRQILGQKVEFLVSFYNNEISEKSEIFDDQFSVERPDGSNFTLKIRSTKLEDSAMYFCASRQGQGFSYNEQFFGPGTRLTVL.

This chain uses TRBV5-1 with TRBJ1-5; perhaps TRBD1 as D (5 bases). Per germline, CDR1 SGHRS and CDR2 YFSETQ. The length of the CDR3 is 14 residues. The V end was cut by 0 bases, the J end by 2 bases, with 6 bases between. The CDR3 DNA reads TGCGCCAGCAGCTTGGAAGGGGGCAATCAGCCCCAGCATTTT. It is translated as CASSLEGGNQPQHF.